One TCR beta chain is described in this entry. Which antigen it targets is not known. No qualities accompany the bases; no much larger clone lies one base away. Receptor libraries were prepared by 5' RACE. TCRdb lists the instrument as NextSeq 500. Unique molecular identifiers were attached to individual cDNA molecules in the TCR library protocol so that sequencing error and PCR bias could be corrected. TCR alpha and beta chains were both sequenced, and the abundances of alpha and beta sequences in each sample were closely correlated with each other. The study's own analysis went as follows. Decombinator V4 was used to annotate the V gene, J gene and CDR3 of the TCR sequences. Expanded TCRs were defined as changing significantly between any two time points under a Poisson model with p below 0.0001. TCR abundances were normalised to the total number of TCRs sequenced per sample and were expressed as counts per million. MAIT TCRs were defined by TRAV1-2 paired with TRAJ12, TRAJ20 or TRAJ33, and iNKT TCRs by TRAV10 paired with TRAJ18. VDJdb, accessed 1 November 2021, was searched for CMV, EBV and SARS-CoV-2 annotated TCRs, with TCRs annotated for multiple antigens excluded. TCRdb reworked the public reads: Q25 trimming with fastp, MiXCR clone assembly, productive beta chains retained. Rows are unified per CDR3 protein, each entry keeping the most common DNA and genes. These V and J calls are TCRdb output, not the study's own analysis. This sample holds about 64,000 distinct CDR3 sequences; about 17% were observed only once. The ten largest clonotypes hold 7.5% to 10% of the sample.

Looking up the germline V gene (reference sequence) yields CDR1 SEHNR and CDR2 FQNEAQ. The CDR3 spans 17 residues, from the cysteine through the phenylalanine. The DNA shown is the 51-base CDR3, in frame from base 1. V has 5 bases trimmed and J has 5 bases trimmed; junction bases matching no gene number 11. The sample comes from a study of early T cells in non-severe SARS-CoV-2 infection (dated by TCRdb to the early 2020s). Study-wide context: Because TCR sequencing relied on bulk RNA taken from unsorted whole blood, pairing of alpha and beta chains was not possible. The paper as a whole reports these results and caveats: VDJdb matching was skewed toward anti-spike CD8 responses, so virus-specific expansions were likely underestimated and private and CD4 specificities were missed.

The study was a case-control design nested within a healthcare worker cohort in London, UK, with weekly nasopharyngeal swab PCR tests and blood sampling. Healthcare workers were recruited between 23 and 31 March 2020, during the week of the UK lockdown, and were followed weekly for up to about 15 weeks. The material sequenced was whole blood, taken at baseline. The chain was built from TRBV7-9 and TRBJ2-1; 11 bases in between match TRBD2. This receptor was identified in an adult who was a healthcare worker with PCR-confirmed SARS-CoV-2 infection or an uninfected control (not recorded which). The CDR3 region reads CASSLPAGTSGDNEQFF. The DNA sequence follows: TGTGCCAGCAGCCTCCCCGCCGGGACTAGCGGAGACAATGAGCAGTTCTTC.